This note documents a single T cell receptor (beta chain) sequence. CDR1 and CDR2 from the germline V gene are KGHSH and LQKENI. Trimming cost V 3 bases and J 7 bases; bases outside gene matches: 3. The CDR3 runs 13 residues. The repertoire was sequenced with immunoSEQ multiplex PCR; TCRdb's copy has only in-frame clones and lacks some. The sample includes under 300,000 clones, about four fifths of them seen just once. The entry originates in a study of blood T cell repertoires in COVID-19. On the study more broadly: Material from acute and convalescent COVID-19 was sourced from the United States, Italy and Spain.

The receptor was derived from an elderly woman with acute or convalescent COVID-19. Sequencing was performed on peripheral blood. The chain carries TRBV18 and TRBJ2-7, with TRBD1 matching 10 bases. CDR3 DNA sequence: TGTGCCAGCTCACCGGGACAGGGGTGGGAGCAGTACTTC. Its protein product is CASSPGQGWEQYF.